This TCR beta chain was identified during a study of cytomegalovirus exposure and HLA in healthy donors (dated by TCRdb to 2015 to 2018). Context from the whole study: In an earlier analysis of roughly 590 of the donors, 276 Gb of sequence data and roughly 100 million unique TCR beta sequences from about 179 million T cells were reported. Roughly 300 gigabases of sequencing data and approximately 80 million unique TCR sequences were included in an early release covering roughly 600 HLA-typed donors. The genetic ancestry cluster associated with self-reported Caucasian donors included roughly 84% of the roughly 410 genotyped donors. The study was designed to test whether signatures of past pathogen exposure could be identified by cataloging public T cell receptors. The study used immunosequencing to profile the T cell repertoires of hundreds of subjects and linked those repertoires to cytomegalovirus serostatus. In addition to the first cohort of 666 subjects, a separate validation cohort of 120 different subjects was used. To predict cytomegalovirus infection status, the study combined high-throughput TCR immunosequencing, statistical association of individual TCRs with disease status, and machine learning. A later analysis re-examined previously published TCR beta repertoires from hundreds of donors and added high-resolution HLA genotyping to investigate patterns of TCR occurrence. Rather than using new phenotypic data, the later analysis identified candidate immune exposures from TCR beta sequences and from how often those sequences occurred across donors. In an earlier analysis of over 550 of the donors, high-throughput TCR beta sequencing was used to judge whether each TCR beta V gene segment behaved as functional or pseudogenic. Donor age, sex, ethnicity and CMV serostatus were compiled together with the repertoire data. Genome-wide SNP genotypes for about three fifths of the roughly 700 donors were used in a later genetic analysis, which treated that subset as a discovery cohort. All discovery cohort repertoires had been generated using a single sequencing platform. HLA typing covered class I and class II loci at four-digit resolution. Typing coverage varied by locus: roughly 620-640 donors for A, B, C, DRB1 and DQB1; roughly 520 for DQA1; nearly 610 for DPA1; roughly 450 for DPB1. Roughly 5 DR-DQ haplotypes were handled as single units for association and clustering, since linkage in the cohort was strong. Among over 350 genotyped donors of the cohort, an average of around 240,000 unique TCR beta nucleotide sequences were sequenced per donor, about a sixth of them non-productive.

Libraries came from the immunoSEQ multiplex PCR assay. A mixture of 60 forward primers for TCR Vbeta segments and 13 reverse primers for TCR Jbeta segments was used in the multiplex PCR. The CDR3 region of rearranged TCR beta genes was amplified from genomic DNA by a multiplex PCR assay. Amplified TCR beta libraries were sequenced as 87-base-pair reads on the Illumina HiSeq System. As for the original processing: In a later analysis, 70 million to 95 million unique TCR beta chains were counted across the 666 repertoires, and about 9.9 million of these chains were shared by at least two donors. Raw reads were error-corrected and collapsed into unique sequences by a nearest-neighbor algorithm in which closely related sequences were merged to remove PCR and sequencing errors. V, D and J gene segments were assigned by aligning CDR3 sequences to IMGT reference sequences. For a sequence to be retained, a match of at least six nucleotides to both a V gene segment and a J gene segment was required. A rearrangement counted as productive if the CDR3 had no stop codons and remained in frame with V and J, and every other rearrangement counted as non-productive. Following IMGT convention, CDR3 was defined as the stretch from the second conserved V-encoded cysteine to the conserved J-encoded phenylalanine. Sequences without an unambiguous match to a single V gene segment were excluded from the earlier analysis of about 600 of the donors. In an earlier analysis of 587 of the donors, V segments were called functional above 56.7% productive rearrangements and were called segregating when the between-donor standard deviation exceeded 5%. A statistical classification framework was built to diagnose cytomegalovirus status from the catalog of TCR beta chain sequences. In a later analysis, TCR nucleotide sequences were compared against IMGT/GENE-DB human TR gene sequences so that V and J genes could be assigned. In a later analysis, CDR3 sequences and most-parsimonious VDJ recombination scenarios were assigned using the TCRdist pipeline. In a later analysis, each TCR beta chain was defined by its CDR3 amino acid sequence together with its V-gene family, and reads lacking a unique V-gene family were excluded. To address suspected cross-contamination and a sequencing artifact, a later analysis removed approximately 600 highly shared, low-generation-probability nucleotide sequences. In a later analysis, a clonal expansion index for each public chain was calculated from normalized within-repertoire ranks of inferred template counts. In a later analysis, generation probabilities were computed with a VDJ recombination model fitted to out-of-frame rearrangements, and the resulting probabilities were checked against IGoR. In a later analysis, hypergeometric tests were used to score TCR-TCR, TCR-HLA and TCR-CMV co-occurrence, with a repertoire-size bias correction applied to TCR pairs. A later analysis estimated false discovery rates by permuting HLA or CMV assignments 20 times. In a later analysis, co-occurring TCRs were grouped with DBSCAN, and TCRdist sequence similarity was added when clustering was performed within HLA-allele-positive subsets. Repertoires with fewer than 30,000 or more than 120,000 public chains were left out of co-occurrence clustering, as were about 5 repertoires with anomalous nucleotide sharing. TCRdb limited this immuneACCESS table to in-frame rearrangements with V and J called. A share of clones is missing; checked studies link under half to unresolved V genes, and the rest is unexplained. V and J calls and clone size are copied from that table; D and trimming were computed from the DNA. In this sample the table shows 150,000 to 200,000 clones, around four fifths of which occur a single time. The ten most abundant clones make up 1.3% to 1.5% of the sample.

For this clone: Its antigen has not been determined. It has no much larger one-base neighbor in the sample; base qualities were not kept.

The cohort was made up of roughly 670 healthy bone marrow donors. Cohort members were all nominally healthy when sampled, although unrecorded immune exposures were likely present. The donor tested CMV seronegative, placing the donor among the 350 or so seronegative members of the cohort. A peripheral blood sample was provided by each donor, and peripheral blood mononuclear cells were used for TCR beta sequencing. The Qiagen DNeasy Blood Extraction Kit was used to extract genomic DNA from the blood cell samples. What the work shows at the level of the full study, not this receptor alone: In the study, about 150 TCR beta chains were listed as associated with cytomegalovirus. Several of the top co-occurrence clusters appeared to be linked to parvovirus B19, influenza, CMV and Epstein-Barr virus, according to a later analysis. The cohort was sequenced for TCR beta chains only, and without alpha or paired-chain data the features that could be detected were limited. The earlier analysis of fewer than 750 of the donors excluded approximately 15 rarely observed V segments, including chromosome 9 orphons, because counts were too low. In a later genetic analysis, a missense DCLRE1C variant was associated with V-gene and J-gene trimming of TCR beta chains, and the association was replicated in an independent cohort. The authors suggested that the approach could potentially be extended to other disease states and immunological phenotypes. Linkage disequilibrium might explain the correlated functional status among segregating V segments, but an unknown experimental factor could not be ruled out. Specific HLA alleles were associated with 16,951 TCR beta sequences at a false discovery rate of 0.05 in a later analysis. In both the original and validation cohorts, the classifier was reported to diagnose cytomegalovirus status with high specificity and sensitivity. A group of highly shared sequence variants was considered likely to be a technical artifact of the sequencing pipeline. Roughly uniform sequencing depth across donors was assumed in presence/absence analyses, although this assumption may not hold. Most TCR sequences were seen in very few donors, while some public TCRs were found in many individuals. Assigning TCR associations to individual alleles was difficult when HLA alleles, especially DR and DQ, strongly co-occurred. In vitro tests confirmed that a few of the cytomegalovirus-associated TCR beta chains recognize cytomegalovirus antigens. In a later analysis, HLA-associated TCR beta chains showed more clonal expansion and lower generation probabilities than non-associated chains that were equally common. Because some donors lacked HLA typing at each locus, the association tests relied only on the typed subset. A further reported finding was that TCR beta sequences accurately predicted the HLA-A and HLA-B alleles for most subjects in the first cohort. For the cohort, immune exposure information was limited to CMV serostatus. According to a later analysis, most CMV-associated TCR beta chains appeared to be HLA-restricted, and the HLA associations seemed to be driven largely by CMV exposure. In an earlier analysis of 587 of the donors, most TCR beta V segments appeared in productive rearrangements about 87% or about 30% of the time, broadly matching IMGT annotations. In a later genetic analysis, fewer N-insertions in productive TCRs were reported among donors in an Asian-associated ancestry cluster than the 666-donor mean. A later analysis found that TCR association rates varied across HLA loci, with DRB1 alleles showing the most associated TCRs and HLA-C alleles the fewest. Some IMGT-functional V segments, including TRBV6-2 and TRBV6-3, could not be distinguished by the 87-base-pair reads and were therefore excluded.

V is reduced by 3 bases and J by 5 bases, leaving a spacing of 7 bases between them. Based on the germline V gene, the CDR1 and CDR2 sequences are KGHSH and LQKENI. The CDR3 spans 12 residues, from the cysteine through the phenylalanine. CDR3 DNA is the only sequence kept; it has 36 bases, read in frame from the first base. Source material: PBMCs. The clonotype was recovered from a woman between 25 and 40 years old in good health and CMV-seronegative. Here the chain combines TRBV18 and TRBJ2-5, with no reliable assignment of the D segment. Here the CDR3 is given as CASSPNFETQYF. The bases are TGTGCCAGCTCACCGAACTTCGAGACCCAGTACTTC.